Listed below are T cell receptor beta chains from one sample, sequenced in a study of response to subunit inactivated influenza vaccine. TCRdb re-analysed the RT-PCR reads in MiXCR, keeping a single row per CDR3 protein. The sample lists more than 450,000 distinct CDR3 sequences; 12% were seen once. The starting material was PBMCs from blood, obtained on the day of vaccination. Every receptor here comes from a man aged 45-65 years who received an inactivated influenza vaccine. Both conserved end residues are part of each CDR3. D genes are given only for firm matches. A row's size may be missing; if present it is once, few, many or a size class.

V	size	D	length	J	DNA	CDR3
TRBV4-2	few	NA	16	TRBJ2-7	TGTGCCAGCAGCCAGGGGACCCTCAGATACGTCTACGAGCAGTACTTC	CASSQGTLRYVYEQYF
TRBV12-3/TRBV12-4	few	TRBD1	17	TRBJ2-2	TGTGCCAGCAGTAGACTTTGGACAGGGGGGGACACCGGGGAGCTGTTTTTT	CASSRLWTGGDTGELFF
TRBV28	few	NA	15	TRBJ2-1	TGTGCCAGCAAAACGGGACACAGCTCCTACAATGAGCAGTTCTTC	CASKTGHSSYNEQFF
TRBV7-2	NA	NA	13	TRBJ2-7	TGTGCCAGCAGCTTAACAGGGCCCCACGAGCAGTACTTC	CASSLTGPHEQYF
TRBV5-1	few	NA	13	TRBJ2-2	TGCGCCAGCACTCAGTTTAACACCGGGGAGCTGTTTTTT	CASTQFNTGELFF
TRBV12-3/TRBV12-4	NA	TRBD2	14	TRBJ2-1	TGTGCCACCCAAGGACTAGCGGACTACAATGAGCAGTTCTTC	CATQGLADYNEQFF
TRBV7-8	NA	TRBD2	18	TRBJ2-3	TGTGCCAGCAGCTTAGCCCCGTCGCTAGCGGGAGCAGCAGATACGCAGTATTTT	CASSLAPSLAGAADTQYF
TRBV7-2	many	TRBD2	15	TRBJ2-3	TGTGCCAGCAGCTTTAGCGGGAGACGAACAGATACGCAGTATTTT	CASSFSGRRTDTQYF
TRBV5-5	many	NA	16	TRBJ2-3	TGTGCCAGCAGCTTGACTTCAGGGGGGAGCACAGATACGCAGTATTTT	CASSLTSGGSTDTQYF
TRBV7-8	NA	TRBD2	16	TRBJ2-5	TGTGCCAGCAGCATTGAACTAGCGGGGGGGCAAGAGACCCAGTACTTC	CASSIELAGGQETQYF
TRBV28	NA	TRBD1	15	TRBJ2-7	TGTGCCAGCAGTCCGCCCGGACAGGGGTGGTGGGAGCAGTACTTC	CASSPPGQGWWEQYF
TRBV4-3	few	NA	14	TRBJ2-3	TGCGCCAGCAGCCAAGATAGTCAAGTATCTACGCAGTATTTT	CASSQDSQVSTQYF
TRBV6-4	NA	NA	13	TRBJ1-2	TGTGCCAGCAGGGAACATGCCTACTATGGCTACACCTTC	CASREHAYYGYTF
TRBV30	NA	NA	12	TRBJ2-4	TGTGCCTGGAGTCAGGGTCGAGACATTCAGTACTTC	CAWSQGRDIQYF
TRBV29-1	NA	NA	13	TRBJ2-2	TGCAGCGTTGCTTCTACCAACACCGGGGAGCTGTTTTTT	CSVASTNTGELFF
TRBV15	few	NA	14	TRBJ1-1	TGTGCCACCAGCAGAGAGAGGGCCCAGGGGTTAGCTTTCTTT	CATSRERAQGLAFF
TRBV25-1	few	NA	17	TRBJ1-3	TGTGCCAGCAGTGAAGCTGGGCCGAGAACCTCTGGAAACACCATATATTTT	CASSEAGPRTSGNTIYF
TRBV15	few	NA	16	TRBJ2-1	TGTGCCACCAGCAGACCAAGCGAGAGGGCCTACAATGAGCAGTTCTTC	CATSRPSERAYNEQFF
TRBV10-3	few	TRBD1	12	TRBJ2-2	TGTGCCATCAGAGGGGGCCCCGGGGAGCTGTTTTTT	CAIRGGPGELFF
TRBV5-6	few	NA	14	TRBJ2-2	TGTGCCAGCAGCTTAAGGAGCCTCACCGGGGAGCTGTTTTTT	CASSLRSLTGELFF
TRBV19	NA	NA	17	TRBJ2-3	TGTGCCAGTATCACAGTCAAGGTCCACCTTAGCACAGATACGCAGTATTTT	CASITVKVHLSTDTQYF
TRBV5-1	many	TRBD1	14	TRBJ1-1	TGCGCCAGCAGCTCGAGGACAGGGAACACTGAAGCTTTCTTT	CASSSRTGNTEAFF
TRBV4-2	NA	NA	14	TRBJ2-5	TGTGCCAGCAGCCAAGATGAGCGGGTCGGGACCCAGTACTTC	CASSQDERVGTQYF
TRBV11-2	few	TRBD2	20	TRBJ2-5	TGTGCCAGCAGCTTAGGGACGCTACAATCTGAGCGGGGGGGGAGAGAGACCCAGTACTTC	CASSLGTLQSERGGRETQYF
TRBV20-1	NA	TRBD2	14	TRBJ2-1	TGCAGTGCAGCAGCGGGGGATCCCTACAATGAGCAGTTCTTC	CSAAAGDPYNEQFF
TRBV28	many	TRBD2	15	TRBJ2-3	TGTGCCAGCAGTTCCCGGACTAGCGGCACAGATACGCAGTATTTT	CASSSRTSGTDTQYF
TRBV29-1	few	NA	14	TRBJ1-2	TGCAGCGTTGTTCGGCAGGAGCCTAACTATGGCTACACCTTC	CSVVRQEPNYGYTF
TRBV24-1	few	TRBD2	18	TRBJ2-3	TGTGCCACCGGGCCGTCTCCTCAGACTAGCGGGAGTACAGATACGCAGTATTTT	CATGPSPQTSGSTDTQYF
TRBV15	few	TRBD2	16	TRBJ2-3	TGTGCCACCAGCAGATCTAGTAGCGGGGGAGACGATACGCAGTATTTT	CATSRSSSGGDDTQYF
TRBV20-1	NA	TRBD2	14	TRBJ2-1	TGCAGTGCTAGTGCGGGAGAGTTCTACAATGAGCAGTTCTTC	CSASAGEFYNEQFF
TRBV4-3	few	NA	16	TRBJ1-6	TGCGCCAGCAGCCAAGCCCCGGGGGGTATTAATTCACCCCTCCACTTT	CASSQAPGGINSPLHF
TRBV6-5	few	NA	14	TRBJ2-7	TGTGCCAGCACGTTACGGATGGGATCCTACGAGCAGTACTTC	CASTLRMGSYEQYF
TRBV4-3	few	NA	19	TRBJ2-6	TGCGCCAGCAGCCAAGACGAGGGGGACCCGTACTCTGGGGCCAACGTCCTGACTTTC	CASSQDEGDPYSGANVLTF
TRBV2	few	NA	12	TRBJ1-1	TGTGCCAGCGATGGGGGGCCCACTGAAGCTTTCTTT	CASDGGPTEAFF
TRBV7-2	NA	NA	16	TRBJ2-6	TGTGCCAGCAGCTTAGCCAGGGTCTCTGGGGCCAACGTCCTGACTTTC	CASSLARVSGANVLTF
TRBV7-2	NA	NA	11	TRBJ1-2	TGTGCCAGCAGCTCGGACAACGGCTACACCTTC	CASSSDNGYTF
TRBV4-3	many	TRBD1	16	TRBJ2-3	TGCGCCAGCAGCCAAGAGGACAGGGGAGCAACAGATACGCAGTATTTT	CASSQEDRGATDTQYF
TRBV6-2/TRBV6-3	many	TRBD1	13	TRBJ2-1	TGTGCCACCTGGGGACAGTCTAAAAATGAGCAGTTCTTC	CATWGQSKNEQFF
TRBV4-1	many	NA	14	TRBJ2-1	TGCGCCAGCAGCATACACTCAGCTGACAATGAGCAGTTCTTC	CASSIHSADNEQFF
TRBV3-1	many	TRBD2	15	TRBJ2-1	TGTGCCAGCAGCCAAGTAGCGGGGGGGCCCCATGAGCAGTTCTTC	CASSQVAGGPHEQFF
TRBV7-2	NA	TRBD2	15	TRBJ2-7	TGTGCCAGCAGCGTCGGACTAGCGGGGATCTACGAGCAGTACTTC	CASSVGLAGIYEQYF
TRBV5-1	few	NA	15	TRBJ2-7	TGCGCCAGCAGCCGTAATCGGGACGGCTCCTACGAGCAGTACTTC	CASSRNRDGSYEQYF
TRBV3-1	few	NA	13	TRBJ2-1	TGTGCCAGCTCGAGGGGGGGTCACAATGAGCAGTTCTTC	CASSRGGHNEQFF
TRBV27	few	NA	15	TRBJ2-2	TGTGCCAGCAGTTTATTCTCGCAGGGTGCCGGGGAGCTGTTTTTT	CASSLFSQGAGELFF
TRBV12-3/TRBV12-4	NA	TRBD1	14	TRBJ2-3	TGTGCCAGCAGTTTGGTGACAGGGGGGGATACGCAGTATTTT	CASSLVTGGDTQYF
TRBV11-2	few	NA	12	TRBJ2-7	TGTGCCAGCAGCCCACCTCGGGGAGGAAAGGCGTTC	CASSPPRGGKAF
TRBV19	NA	NA	15	TRBJ1-1	TGTGCCAGTAGGCCGGGACTGGGCAGAGGGACTGAAGCTTTCTTT	CASRPGLGRGTEAFF
TRBV2	NA	NA	15	TRBJ2-3	TGTGCCAGCAGTGGAGAGGGGATTAGCACAGATACGCAGTATTTT	CASSGEGISTDTQYF
TRBV12-3/TRBV12-4	few	TRBD2	14	TRBJ2-7	TGTGCCAGCAGTTCGGGGGGTTTATTTTACGAGCAGTACTTC	CASSSGGLFYEQYF
TRBV11-2	few	NA	13	TRBJ2-5	TGTGCCAGCAGCTTAGGGGCAGTAGAGACCCAGTACTTC	CASSLGAVETQYF
TRBV6-1	NA	TRBD1	15	TRBJ2-2	TGTGCCAGCAGTCGGGGACAGGGTTCCGCCGGGGAGCTGTTTTTT	CASSRGQGSAGELFF
TRBV6-2/TRBV6-3	many	NA	13	TRBJ2-3	TGTGCCAGCAGTCGGTATAGCACAGATACGCAGTATTTT	CASSRYSTDTQYF
TRBV29-1	NA	NA	13	TRBJ2-2	TGCAGCGCGATGGAAGCGAACACCGGGGAGCTGTTTTTT	CSAMEANTGELFF
TRBV28	NA	NA	11	TRBJ2-1	TGTGCCAGCAGTCCGATGACTGAGCAGTTCTTC	CASSPMTEQFF
TRBV24-1	many	TRBD2	19	TRBJ2-1	TGTGCCACCAGTGACTCACCGGGACTAGCGGCATTGTCCTACAATGAGCAGTTCTTC	CATSDSPGLAALSYNEQFF
TRBV20-1	NA	TRBD1	14	TRBJ2-5	TGCAGTGCTAGTTCTGGGACAGTCCAAGAGACCCAGTACTTC	CSASSGTVQETQYF